The 5 T cell receptor beta chains reported below all come from one sample, sequenced in a study of cytomegalovirus exposure and HLA in healthy donors. Primers: 60 Vbeta forward and 13 Jbeta reverse. Profiling relied on immunoSEQ multiplex PCR, and the TCRdb table lists in-frame clones only, not all of them. The sample records some 200,000 clones, about 80% being singletons. Material: PBMCs. These receptors were taken from a boy between 10 and 17 years old in good health and CMV-seronegative.

The rearrangement joins TRBV19 to TRBJ1-1; 8 nucleotides line up with TRBD1. Germline V CDR1 and CDR2: LNHDA, SQIVND (reference sequence). The ends lost 3 bases at V and 4 bases at J; junction bases unmatched: 4. The CDR3 runs 14 residues. CDR3 nucleotide sequence: TGTGCCAGTAGTATTGAAACAGGGGGCACTGAAGCTTTCTTT. Protein product: CASSIETGGTEAFF.

This sequence joins TRBV6-6 and TRBJ1-1; 8 bases agree with TRBD1. With 8 bases clipped from V and 2 bases from J, the junction kept 10 bases outside the gene matches. CDR1 MNHNY and CDR2 SVGAGI come from the germline V gene (reference sequence). This CDR3 is 15 amino acids long. The CDR3 region has the DNA TGTGCCAGCCAGGGGGCTGCCCCTTTTAACACTGAAGCTTTCTTT. Its translation: CASQGAAPFNTEAFF.

This clone has only one observation. The chain has TRBV5-5 and TRBJ2-7; TRBD1 might be the D (6 bases). With 0 bases removed from V and 0 bases from J, the gap between germline ends came to 10 bases. Germline CDR1 is SGHKS and CDR2 is YYEKEE (reference sequence). There are 15 residues in the CDR3. This CDR3 is CASSLAWTASYEQYF. DNA of the CDR3: TGTGCCAGCAGCTTGGCCTGGACAGCCTCCTACGAGCAGTACTTC.

The J gene is TRBJ2-5, the V gene TRBV19; a weak D match, TRBD1 (5 bases). The V and J ends lost 4 bases and 5 bases respectively, with 11 bases between them. Germline V gives CDR1 LNHDA, CDR2 SQIVND (reference sequence). The length of the CDR3 is 13 residues. The CDR3 sequence: CASSTGWGETQYF. Written as DNA, the CDR3 is TGTGCCAGTAGTACCGGATGGGGCGAGACCCAGTACTTC.

DNA for the CDR3: TGTGCCAGCAGCTTTACAGGGGGAGGGAGATATGGCTACACCTTC. Protein: CASSFTGGGRYGYTF. The chain links TRBV5-4 to TRBJ1-2, with 8 nucleotides matching TRBD1. With V trimmed by 2 bases and J by 5 bases, 8 bases remained unmatched. Germline CDR1 SGHNT, CDR2 YYREEE (reference sequence). The length of the CDR3 is 15 residues.